Listed below are T cell receptor beta chains from one sample, sequenced in a study of OX40 agonist ivuxolimab in advanced cancers. TCRdb's table, derived via immunoSEQ multiplex PCR, lists solely in-frame clones and lacks some. The sample includes approximately 60,000 clones, approximately 84% of them seen just once. Here the sequenced sample was CD4+ or CD8+ T cells sorted from blood, taken in a trial of the OX40 agonist ivuxolimab. The receptors come from an adult with an advanced solid tumor such as melanoma, head and neck, liver or kidney cancer. Each CDR3 is given with its conserved first and last residue. A D gene is named only where the DNA matches it firmly. Only some rows state a clone size, as once, few, many or a class for expanded clones.

few	NA	TRBJ2-7	TRBV7-2	TGTGCCAGCAGCTTAGCCTTCGAGTCCGGGCAGTACTTC	CASSLAFESGQYF
NA	NA	TRBJ2-2	TRBV6-5	TGTGCCAGCACTAGGGAGAGGTACACCGGGGAGCTGTTTTTT	CASTRERYTGELFF
NA	NA	TRBJ2-7	TRBV18	TGTGCCAGCTCACCTAGGCAGGGGAACGCCTACGAGCAGTACTTC	CASSPRQGNAYEQYF
once	NA	TRBJ2-5	TRBV14	TGTGCCAGCAGCCAAGACTGGCTGGGGACCCAGTACTTC	CASSQDWLGTQYF
NA	NA	TRBJ1-2	TRBV7-9	TGTGCCAGCAGCTTTGCGGGGGGCGCGGGCTATGGCTACACCTTC	CASSFAGGAGYGYTF
few	NA	TRBJ1-6	TRBV7-9	TGTGCCAGCAACACATGGGGACCCTATAATTCACCCCTCCACTTT	CASNTWGPYNSPLHF
NA	TRBD1	TRBJ1-1	TRBV5-1	TGCGCCAGCAGCTCTCAAGGGGGCGGCACTGAAGCTTTCTTT	CASSSQGGGTEAFF
NA	TRBD2	TRBJ2-3	TRBV10-2	TGCGCCACGGCTAGCGGCCCCCGGACCGATACGCAGTATTTT	CATASGPRTDTQYF
NA	NA	TRBJ1-1	TRBV29-1	TGCAGCGTTGAAAAGGGCCAGGGGCGGACTGAAGCTTTCTTT	CSVEKGQGRTEAFF
NA	NA	TRBJ2-7	TRBV2	TGTGCCAGCAGCCTTAGCGGCTACGAGCAGTACTTC	CASSLSGYEQYF
NA	NA	TRBJ1-4	TRBV7-6	TGTGCCAGCAGCCCTATGGGGGGCCTTACGGTCATTGAAAAACTGTTTTTT	CASSPMGGLTVIEKLFF
NA	NA	TRBJ2-7	TRBV10-3	TGTGCCATCAGTGAAGGTAGAGGGACACCCTACGAGCAGTACTTC	CAISEGRGTPYEQYF
NA	TRBD1	TRBJ2-7	TRBV7-2	TGTGCCAGCAGCGGATCAGGGGGCTCGGCCTACGAGCAGTACTTC	CASSGSGGSAYEQYF
NA	NA	TRBJ2-5	TRBV18	TGTGCCAGCTCACCACAGGCCCAAGAGACCCAGTACTTC	CASSPQAQETQYF
NA	NA	TRBJ1-1	TRBV7-9	TGTGCCAGCAGCTCCGTGAACACTGAAGCTTTCTTT	CASSSVNTEAFF
NA	NA	TRBJ2-1	TRBV7-9	TGTGCCAGCAGCTTAAGGGGGGCCAACAATGAGCAGTTCTTC	CASSLRGANNEQFF
NA	NA	TRBJ2-5	TRBV19	TGTGCCAGTAGTATACGAAATCAAGAGACCCAGTACTTC	CASSIRNQETQYF
NA	NA	TRBJ1-5	TRBV19	TGTGCCAGTACCTCAGGGGTGGGCAATCAGCCCCAGCATTTT	CASTSGVGNQPQHF
NA	NA	TRBJ1-4	TRBV19	TGTGCCAGTAGTGTCCTCGCGACAGATGAAAAACTGTTTTTT	CASSVLATDEKLFF
NA	TRBD2	TRBJ2-1	TRBV13	TGTGCCAGCAGCGACTATCTAGCGGGAGGGCTAAATGAGCAGTTCTTC	CASSDYLAGGLNEQFF
NA	NA	TRBJ1-1	TRBV6-4	TGTGCCAGCAGTGCTCAGGCGGACACTGAAGCTTTCTTT	CASSAQADTEAFF
NA	TRBD1	TRBJ2-5	TRBV7-9	TGTGCCAGCAGCTTCCCGGGACAGAACATAGAGACCCAGTACTTC	CASSFPGQNIETQYF
few	NA	TRBJ2-5	TRBV20-1	TGCAGTGCTCGGACTGTAGAGACCCAGTACTTC	CSARTVETQYF
NA	NA	TRBJ1-6	TRBV7-2	TGTGCCAGCAGCTTAGCGCTGCAGGCCACCTATAATTCACCCCTCCACTTT	CASSLALQATYNSPLHF
NA	TRBD1	TRBJ2-7	TRBV28	TGTGCCAGCAGTTTTGACAGGGGTGCGAACGAGCAGTACTTC	CASSFDRGANEQYF
NA	NA	TRBJ2-5	TRBV18	TGTGCCAGCTCACTATCCGGGATCCAAGAGACCCAGTACTTC	CASSLSGIQETQYF
NA	NA	TRBJ2-2	TRBV7-7	TGTGCTAGCAGCTCCTTCAGGGGAACCGGGGAGCTGTTTTTT	CASSSFRGTGELFF
NA	TRBD1	TRBJ1-1	TRBV4-2	TGTGCCAGCAGCCAAGGGCCTTTAAGGGGGCCGGGGAACACTGAAGCTTTCTTT	CASSQGPLRGPGNTEAFF
NA	NA	TRBJ1-5	TRBV6-6	TGTGCCAGCAGTTACAGTTCAGGGGACAATCAGCCCCAGCATTTT	CASSYSSGDNQPQHF
NA	NA	TRBJ1-5	TRBV19	TGTGCCAGTTCTACGACCCTGGGAGGTCAGCCCCAGCATTTT	CASSTTLGGQPQHF
NA	TRBD2	TRBJ2-1	TRBV29-1	TGCAGCACCGACCCCTTTCTAGGCGCCCAGGATAGCGGGAGCTACAATGAGCAGTTCTTC	CSTDPFLGAQDSGSYNEQFF
NA	NA	TRBJ2-7	TRBV28	TGTGCCAGCAGTTTTAAGGGGGGTCCCTACGAGCAGTACTTC	CASSFKGGPYEQYF
NA	NA	TRBJ2-1	TRBV4-2	TGTGCCAGCAGCCAAGAACCAGGAGGGACCTACAATGAGCAGTTCTTC	CASSQEPGGTYNEQFF
once	NA	TRBJ1-2	TRBV18	TGTGCCAGCTCACCGCAACGGTCCAACTATGGCTACACCTTC	CASSPQRSNYGYTF
NA	NA	TRBJ2-2	TRBV6-6	TGTGCCAGCCGGGGATCGAACACCGGGGAGCTGTTTTTT	CASRGSNTGELFF